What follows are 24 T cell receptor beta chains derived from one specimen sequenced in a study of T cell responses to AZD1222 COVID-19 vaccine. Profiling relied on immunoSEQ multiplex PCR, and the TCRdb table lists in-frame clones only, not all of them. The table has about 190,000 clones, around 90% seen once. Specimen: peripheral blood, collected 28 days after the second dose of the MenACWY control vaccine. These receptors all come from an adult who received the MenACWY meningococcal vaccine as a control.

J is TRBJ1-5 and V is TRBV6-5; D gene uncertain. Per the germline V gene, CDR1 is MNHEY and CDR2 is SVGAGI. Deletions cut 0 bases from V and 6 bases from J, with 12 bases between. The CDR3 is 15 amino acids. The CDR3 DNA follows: TGTGCCAGCAGTTACTCTGGCGGCGCCGGTCAGCCCCAGCATTTT. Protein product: CASSYSGGAGQPQHF.

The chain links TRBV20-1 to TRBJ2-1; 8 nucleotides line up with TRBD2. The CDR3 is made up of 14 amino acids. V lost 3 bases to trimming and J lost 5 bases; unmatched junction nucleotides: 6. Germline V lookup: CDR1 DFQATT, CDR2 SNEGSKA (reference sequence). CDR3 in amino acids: CSASGRLAHNEQFF. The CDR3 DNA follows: TGCAGTGCTAGTGGAAGACTAGCGCACAATGAGCAGTTCTTC.

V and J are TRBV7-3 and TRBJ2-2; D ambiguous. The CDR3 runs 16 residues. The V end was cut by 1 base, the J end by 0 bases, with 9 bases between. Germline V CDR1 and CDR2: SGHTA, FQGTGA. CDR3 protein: CASSLRRATNTGELFF. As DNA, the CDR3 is TGTGCCAGCAGCTTAAGAAGAGCGACGAACACCGGGGAGCTGTTTTTT.

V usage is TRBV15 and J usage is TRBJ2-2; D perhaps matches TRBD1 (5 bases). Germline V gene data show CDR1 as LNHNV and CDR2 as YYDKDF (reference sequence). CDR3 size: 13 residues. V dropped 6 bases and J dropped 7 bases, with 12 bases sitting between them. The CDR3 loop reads CATRLERGGELFF. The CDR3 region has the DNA TGTGCCACCAGGCTAGAAAGGGGCGGGGAGCTGTTTTTT.

The CDR3 DNA sequence: TGTGCCAGCAGGAGAGAGGGAACCGGGGAGCTGTTTTTT. Its translation is CASRREGTGELFF. The rearrangement joins TRBV27 to TRBJ2-2; D might be TRBD2 (5 bases). This CDR3 has 13 amino acids. Germline loops: CDR1 MNHEY, CDR2 SMNVEV (reference sequence). Deletions cut 6 bases from V and 5 bases from J, with 10 bases between.

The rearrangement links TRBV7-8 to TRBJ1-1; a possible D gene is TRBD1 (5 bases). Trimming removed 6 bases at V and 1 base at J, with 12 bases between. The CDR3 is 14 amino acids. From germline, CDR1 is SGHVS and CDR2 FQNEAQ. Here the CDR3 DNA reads TGTGCCAGCAGTGCAGGGATGAAGAACACTGAAGCTTTCTTT. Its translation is CASSAGMKNTEAFF.

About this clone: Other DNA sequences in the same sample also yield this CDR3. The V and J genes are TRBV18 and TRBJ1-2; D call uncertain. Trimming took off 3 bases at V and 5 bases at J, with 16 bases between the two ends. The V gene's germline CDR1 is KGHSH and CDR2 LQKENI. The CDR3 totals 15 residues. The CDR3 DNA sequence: TGTGCCAGCTCACCCTCGGGCGGGGTTAATTATGGCTACACCTTC. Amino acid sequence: CASSPSGGVNYGYTF. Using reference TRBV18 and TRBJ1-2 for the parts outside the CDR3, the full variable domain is NAGVMQNPRHLVRRRGQEARLRCSPMKGHSHVYWYRQLPEEGLKFMVYLQKENIIDESGMPKERFSAEFPKEGPSILRIQQVVRGDSAAYFCASSPSGGVNYGYTFGSGTRLTVV.

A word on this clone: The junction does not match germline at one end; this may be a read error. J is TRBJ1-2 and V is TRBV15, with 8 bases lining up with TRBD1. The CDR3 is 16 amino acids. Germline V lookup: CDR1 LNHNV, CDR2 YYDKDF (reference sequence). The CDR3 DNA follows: TGTGCCACCAGCGGAGATCAGGGGGCCCCTAACTATGGCTACACCTTC. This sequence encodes CATSGDQGAPNYGYTF.

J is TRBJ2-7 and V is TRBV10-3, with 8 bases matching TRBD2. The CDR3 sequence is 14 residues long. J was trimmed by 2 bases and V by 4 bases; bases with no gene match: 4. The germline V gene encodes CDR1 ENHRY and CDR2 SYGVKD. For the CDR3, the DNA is TGTGCCATCAGTGCAGCGGGAGCCACCTACGAGCAGTACTTC. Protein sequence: CAISAAGATYEQYF.

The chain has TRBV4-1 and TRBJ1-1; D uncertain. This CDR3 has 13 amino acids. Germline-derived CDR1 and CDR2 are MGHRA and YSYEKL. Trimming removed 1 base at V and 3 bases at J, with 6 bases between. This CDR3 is CASSQASHTEAFF. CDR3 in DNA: TGCGCCAGCAGCCAAGCGTCTCACACTGAAGCTTTCTTT.

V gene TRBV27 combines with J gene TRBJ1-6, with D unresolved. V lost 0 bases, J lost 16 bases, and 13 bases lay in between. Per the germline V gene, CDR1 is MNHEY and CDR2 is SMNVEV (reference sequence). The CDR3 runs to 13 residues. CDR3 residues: CASSLSWRQALHF. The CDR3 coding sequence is TGTGCCAGCAGTTTATCGTGGCGGCAGGCTCTCCACTTT.

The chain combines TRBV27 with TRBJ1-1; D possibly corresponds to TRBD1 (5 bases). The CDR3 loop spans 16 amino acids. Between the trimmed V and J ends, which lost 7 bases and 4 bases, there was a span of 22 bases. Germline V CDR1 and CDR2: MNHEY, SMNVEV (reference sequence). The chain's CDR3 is CASTLTSAGGFTEAFF. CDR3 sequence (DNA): TGTGCCAGCACCCTTACGTCCGCGGGGGGATTCACTGAAGCTTTCTTT.

CDR3 DNA sequence: TGTGCCAGCAGTCCAAAATTTGAGCAGTACTTC. Translating it yields CASSPKFEQYF. This rearrangement joins TRBV28 to TRBJ2-7; D is unclear. This CDR3 has 11 residues. The V gene's germline CDR1 is MDHEN and CDR2 SYDVKM. V was cut by 5 bases and J by 7 bases, with 9 bases left in between.

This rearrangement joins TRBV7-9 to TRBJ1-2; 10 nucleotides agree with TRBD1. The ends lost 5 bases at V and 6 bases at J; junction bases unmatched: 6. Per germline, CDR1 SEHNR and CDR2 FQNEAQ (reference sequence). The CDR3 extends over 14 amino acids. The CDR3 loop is CASSLRTGGDGYTF. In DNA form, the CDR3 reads TGTGCCAGCAGCCTAAGGACAGGGGGAGATGGCTACACCTTC. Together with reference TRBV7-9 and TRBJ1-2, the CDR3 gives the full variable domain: DTGVSQNPRHKITKRGQNVTFRCDPISEHNRLYWYRQTLGQGPEFLTYFQNEAQLEKSRLLSDRFSAERPKGSFSTLEIQRTEQGDSAMYLCASSLRTGGDGYTFGSGTRLTVV.

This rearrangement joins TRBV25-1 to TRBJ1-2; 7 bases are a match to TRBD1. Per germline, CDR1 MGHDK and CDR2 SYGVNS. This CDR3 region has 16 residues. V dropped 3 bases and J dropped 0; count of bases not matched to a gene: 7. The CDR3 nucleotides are TGTGCCAGCAGTGACCACGGACAGGCAACTAACTATGGCTACACCTTC. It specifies CASSDHGQATNYGYTF.

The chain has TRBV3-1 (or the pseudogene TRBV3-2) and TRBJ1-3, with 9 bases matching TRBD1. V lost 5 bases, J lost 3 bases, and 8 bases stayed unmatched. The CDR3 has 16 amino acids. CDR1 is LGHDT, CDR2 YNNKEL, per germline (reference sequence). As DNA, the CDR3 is TGTGCCAGCAGCGCCATGGGACAGGGCTTTGGAAACACCATATATTTT. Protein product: CASSAMGQGFGNTIYF.

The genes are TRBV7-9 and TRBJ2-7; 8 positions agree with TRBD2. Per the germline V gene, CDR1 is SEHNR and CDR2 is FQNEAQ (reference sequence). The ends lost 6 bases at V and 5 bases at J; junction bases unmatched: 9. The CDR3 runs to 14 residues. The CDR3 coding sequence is TGTGCCAGCAGTTCTGAGCGGGAGTGGGACGAGCAGTACTTC. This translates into CASSSEREWDEQYF.

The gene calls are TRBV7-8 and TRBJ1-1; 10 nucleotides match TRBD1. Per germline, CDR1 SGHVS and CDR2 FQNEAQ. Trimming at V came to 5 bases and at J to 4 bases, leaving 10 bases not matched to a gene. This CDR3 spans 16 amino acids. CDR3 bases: TGTGCCAGCAGCCCTACCTTCCGGACAGGGGGCACTGAAGCTTTCTTT. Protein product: CASSPTFRTGGTEAFF.

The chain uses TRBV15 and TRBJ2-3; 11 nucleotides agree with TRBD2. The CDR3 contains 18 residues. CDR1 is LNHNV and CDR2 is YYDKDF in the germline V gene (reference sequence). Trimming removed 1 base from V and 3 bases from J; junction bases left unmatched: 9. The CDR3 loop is CATSRGSGLAVTTDTQYF. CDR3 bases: TGTGCCACCAGCAGAGGTTCGGGACTAGCGGTTACTACAGATACGCAGTATTTT.

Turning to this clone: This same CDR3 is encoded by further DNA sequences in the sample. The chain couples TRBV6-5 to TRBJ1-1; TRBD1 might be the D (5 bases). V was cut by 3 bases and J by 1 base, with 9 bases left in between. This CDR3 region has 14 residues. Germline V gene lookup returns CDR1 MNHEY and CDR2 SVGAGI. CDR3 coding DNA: TGTGCCAGCAGTTATTCCGGGGGGAACACTGAAGCTTTCTTT. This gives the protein CASSYSGGNTEAFF.

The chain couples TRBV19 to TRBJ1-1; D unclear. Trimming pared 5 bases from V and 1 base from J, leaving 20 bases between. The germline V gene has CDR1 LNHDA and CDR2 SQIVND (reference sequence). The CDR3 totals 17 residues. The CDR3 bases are TGTGCCAGTAGTGTGTTTAGTGGAACGATCTCGAACACTGAAGCTTTCTTT. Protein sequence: CASSVFSGTISNTEAFF.

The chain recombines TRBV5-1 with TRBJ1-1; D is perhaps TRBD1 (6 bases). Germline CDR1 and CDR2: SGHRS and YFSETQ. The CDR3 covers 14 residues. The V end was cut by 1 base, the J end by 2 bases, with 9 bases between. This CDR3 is CASSLIGGNTEAFF. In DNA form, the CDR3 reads TGCGCCAGCAGCTTGATAGGGGGAAACACTGAAGCTTTCTTT. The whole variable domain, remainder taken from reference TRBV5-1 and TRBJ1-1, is KAGVTQTPRYLIKTRGQQVTLSCSPISGHRSVSWYQQTPGQGLQFLFEYFSETQRNKGNFPGRFSGRQFSNSRSEMNVSTLELGDSALYLCASSLIGGNTEAFFGQGTRLTVV.

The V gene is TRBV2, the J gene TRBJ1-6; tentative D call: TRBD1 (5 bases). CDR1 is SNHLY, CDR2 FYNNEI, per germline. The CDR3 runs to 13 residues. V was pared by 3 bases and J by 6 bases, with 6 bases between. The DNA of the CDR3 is TGTGCCAGCAGTGACCAGGGTAATTCACCCCTCCACTTT. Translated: CASSDQGNSPLHF.

CDR3 bases: TGTGCCAGTAGTTCCGAGGACGGGAGGGCCTACGAGCAGTACTTC. Its translation: CASSSEDGRAYEQYF. V and J are TRBV19 and TRBJ2-7; TRBD2 matches at 8 bases. Unmatched junction bases numbered 8, after V lost 5 bases and J lost 2 bases. CDR1 LNHDA and CDR2 SQIVND come from the germline V gene (reference sequence). The CDR3 extends over 15 amino acids.